This passage covers 26 T cell receptor beta chains from one sample sequenced in a study of blood T cell repertoires in COVID-19. Using immunoSEQ multiplex PCR, the repertoire was profiled, and TCRdb retains in-frame clones only, with some absent. The data contain 150,000 or so clones, approximately 81% of them singletons. Sequencing was done on a sample of peripheral blood. The receptors were gathered from a man between 18 and 35 years old with active or convalescent COVID-19.

This chain uses TRBV19 with TRBJ2-1; D is perhaps TRBD1 (5 bases). V was shortened by 3 bases and J by 9 bases, with 9 bases between the two germline ends. The CDR3 length is 12 residues. Germline V gene lookup returns CDR1 LNHDA and CDR2 SQIVND (reference sequence). The CDR3 protein is CASSIRQSEQFF. The CDR3 nucleotides are TGTGCCAGTAGTATCCGACAGAGTGAGCAGTTCTTC.

This clone was observed once. The chain recombines TRBV9 with TRBJ2-5; 8 bases map to TRBD1. Trimming took 4 bases from V and 5 from J; bases not matched to a gene: 7. Germline V gives CDR1 SGDLS, CDR2 YYNGEE. CDR3 length: 14 amino acids. CDR3 coding DNA: TGTGCCAGCAGCCTCTCAGGGGGCGGGGAGACCCAGTACTTC. It specifies CASSLSGGGETQYF.

The chain recombines TRBV3-1 (or the pseudogene TRBV3-2) with TRBJ2-7; 14 nucleotides match TRBD2. With V trimmed by 4 bases and J by 2 bases, 7 bases remained unmatched. CDR1 is LGHDT, CDR2 YNNKEL, per germline (reference sequence). The CDR3 consists of 17 residues. The CDR3 here is CASSPGTSGRVTYEQYF. The CDR3 nucleotides are TGTGCCAGCAGCCCGGGGACTAGCGGGAGAGTAACCTACGAGCAGTACTTC.

The chain combines TRBV4-1 with TRBJ1-5; D gene ambiguous. The CDR3 is 17 amino acids. V was cut by 2 bases and J by 5 bases, with 19 bases left in between. Germline values: CDR1 MGHRA, CDR2 YSYEKL. As DNA, the CDR3 is TGCGCCAGCAGCCAACATTCGGAGGCAGCTCAATATCAGCCCCAGCATTTT. This sequence encodes CASSQHSEAAQYQPQHF.

The chain carries TRBV6-5 and TRBJ1-4; no clear D. There are 13 residues in the CDR3. Trimming stripped 6 bases from V and 5 bases from J, with 10 bases between. The germline CDR1 and CDR2 sequences are MNHEY and SVGAGI. The CDR3 region is CASSLELNEKLFF. DNA of the CDR3: TGTGCCAGCAGCCTAGAGTTAAATGAAAAACTGTTTTTT.

This sequence joins TRBV19 and TRBJ1-3; D gene uncertain. Trimming took 3 bases from V and 1 from J, leaving 10 bases between them. The CDR3 runs to 15 residues. Germline CDR1 is LNHDA and CDR2 is SQIVND (reference sequence). In DNA form, the CDR3 reads TGTGCCAGTAGTATCGGCGGAGGTTCTGGAAACACCATATATTTT. This translates into CASSIGGGSGNTIYF.

The chain couples TRBV6-6 to TRBJ1-5, with D possibly being TRBD1 (6 bases). This CDR3 is built from 15 residues. V was cut by 5 bases and J by 4 bases, with 15 bases left in between. Germline assignment: CDR1 MNHNY and CDR2 SVGAGI (reference sequence). Here the CDR3 reads CASSPQGRVNQPQHF. CDR3 nucleotides: TGTGCCAGCAGTCCACAGGGTAGGGTGAATCAGCCCCAGCATTTT.

The chain joins TRBV3-1 (or the pseudogene TRBV3-2) to TRBJ2-5; TRBD2 might be the D (7 bases). This CDR3 region has 14 residues. Trimming cost V 8 bases and J 5 bases, with 18 bases left between them. Germline CDR1 LGHDT, CDR2 YNNKEL (reference sequence). The CDR3 DNA sequence: TGTGCCAGCGTAAGGGGGGGCCCCCAGGAGACCCAGTACTTC. Residues: CASVRGGPQETQYF.

V is TRBV19 and J is TRBJ1-2; a possible D gene is TRBD1 (6 bases). Germline CDR1 and CDR2: LNHDA and SQIVND (reference sequence). V shed 2 bases and J shed 6 bases, with 10 bases lying between them. This CDR3 spans 13 amino acids. DNA of the CDR3: TGTGCCAGTAGTATAATACAGGGTAATGGCTACACCTTC. As protein: CASSIIQGNGYTF.

The V call is TRBV18, the J call TRBJ2-7, with 11 bases that match TRBD1. V shed 3 bases, J shed 6 bases, and the junction held 10 bases outside the gene matches. Germline values: CDR1 KGHSH, CDR2 LQKENI. The CDR3 has 16 amino acids. CDR3: CASSPRGTGGSREQYF. The CDR3 coding sequence is TGTGCCAGCTCACCTCGTGGGACAGGGGGGTCTCGCGAGCAGTACTTC.

Regarding this clone: A read error may produce the germline difference seen at one junction end. The V and J genes are TRBV5-1 and TRBJ1-2; D gene ambiguous. Germline CDR1 and CDR2: SGHRS and YFSETQ. The CDR3 totals 15 residues. Here the CDR3 DNA reads TGCGCCAGCAGTTTGGCCGCACCCGGTACCCATGGCTACACCTTC. This gives the protein CASSLAAPGTHGYTF.

The chain uses TRBV7-9 and TRBJ1-6, with TRBD1 matching over 7 bases. Germline V gene sequence: CDR1 SEHNR, CDR2 FQNEAQ (reference sequence). Trimming at V came to 5 bases and at J to 6 bases, leaving 7 bases not matched to a gene. The CDR3 is 15 residues long. The CDR3 DNA reads as TGTGCCAGCAGCGTAACCGGGACAGTTAATTCACCCCTCCACTTT. This translates into CASSVTGTVNSPLHF.

The chain uses TRBV5-4 and TRBJ2-1, with 7 bases matching TRBD2. Germline loops: CDR1 SGHNT, CDR2 YYREEE (reference sequence). This CDR3 is 15 amino acids long. V lost 4 bases to trimming and J lost 3 bases; unmatched junction nucleotides: 7. CDR3 in DNA: TGTGCCAGCAGCGGAGCCGGGACTAACTACAATGAGCAGTTCTTC. It codes for CASSGAGTNYNEQFF.

This clone came up once. This sequence joins TRBV14 and TRBJ1-6, with TRBD1 identical over 9 bases. This CDR3 spans 17 amino acids. Germline V lookup: CDR1 SGHDN, CDR2 FVKESK. Losses at the gene ends were 4 bases for V and 10 bases for J; bases not matched to a gene: 14. Here the CDR3 DNA reads TGTGCCAGCAGCCCGACAGGGGGGCTTTTGCTAGAATCACCCCTCCACTTT. This sequence encodes CASSPTGGLLLESPLHF.

This rearrangement joins TRBV3-1 (or the pseudogene TRBV3-2) to TRBJ2-1, with 8 nucleotides matching TRBD2. The V gene's germline CDR1 is LGHDT and CDR2 YNNKEL (reference sequence). The CDR3 contains 16 residues. The junction had 8 bases not matched to a gene; V was cut back by 0 bases and J by 7 bases. The CDR3 DNA reads TGTGCCAGCAGCCAAGACTTCGGGGGGGGCCCGAATGAGCAGTTCTTC. Its translation is CASSQDFGGGPNEQFF.

Concerning this clone: Other nucleotide sequences in the sample specify the same CDR3. The rearrangement joins TRBV7-9 to TRBJ1-5; perhaps TRBD1 as D (6 bases). Looked up from germline, CDR1 is SEHNR and CDR2 is FQNEAQ (reference sequence). The CDR3 spans 14 residues. Between the trimmed V and J ends, which lost 0 bases and 4 bases, there was a span of 7 bases. The CDR3 is CASSLAGGNQPQHF. The CDR3 DNA sequence: TGTGCCAGCAGCTTAGCAGGGGGTAATCAGCCCCAGCATTTT.

This chain connects TRBV19 to TRBJ1-3, with D unresolved. Germline V gene data show CDR1 as LNHDA and CDR2 as SQIVND (reference sequence). The CDR3 covers 14 residues. Trimming pared 7 bases from V and 0 bases from J, leaving 10 bases between. CDR3 region: CASTSPYSGNTIYF. CDR3 nucleotide sequence: TGTGCCAGTACTAGCCCTTACTCTGGAAACACCATATATTTT. Based on the CDR3 plus reference TRBV19 and TRBJ1-3, the full variable domain is DGGITQSPKYLFRKEGQNVTLSCEQNLNHDAMYWYRQDPGQGLRLIYYSQIVNDFQKGDIAEGYSVSREKKESFPLTVTSAQKNPTAFYLCASTSPYSGNTIYFGEGSWLTVV.

The CDR3 region is CSVEASGDNTQYF. CDR3 DNA: TGCAGCGTTGAGGCTAGCGGGGATAATACGCAGTATTTT. The genes are TRBV29-1 and TRBJ2-3, with 9 bases that match TRBD2. Germline CDR1 is SQVTM and CDR2 is ANQGSEA. With 3 bases clipped from V and 7 bases from J, the junction kept 5 bases outside the gene matches. This CDR3 contains 13 residues.

The chain joins TRBV7-2 to TRBJ1-1, with 9 bases lining up with TRBD1. The germline gives CDR1 SGHTA, CDR2 FQGNSA. With V trimmed by 6 bases and J by 2 bases, 4 bases remained unmatched. The CDR3 totals 14 residues. The DNA for the CDR3 is TGTGCCAGCAGGCCGACAGGGGGTAACACTGAAGCTTTCTTT. Translated: CASRPTGGNTEAFF. Full variable domain (rest looked up from reference TRBV7-2 and TRBJ1-1): GAGVSQSPSNKVTEKGKDVELRCDPISGHTALYWYRQSLGQGLEFLIYFQGNSAPDKSGLPSDRFSAERTGGSVSTLTIQRTQQEDSAVYLCASRPTGGNTEAFFGQGTRLTVV.

This clone was counted a few times. This chain uses TRBV28 with TRBJ1-2; TRBD1 aligns across 8 bases. This CDR3 region has 14 residues. Germline CDR1 reads MDHEN; CDR2 reads SYDVKM. V gave up 3 bases and J gave up 4 bases; unmatched junction bases: 4. In DNA form, the CDR3 reads TGTGCCAGCAGTTTGACAGGGGATCTCTATGGCTACACCTTC. Translating gives CASSLTGDLYGYTF.

This clone came up a few times. J is TRBJ2-7 and V is TRBV5-4; maybe TRBD1 (5 bases). CDR1 is SGHNT and CDR2 is YYREEE in the germline V gene (reference sequence). The CDR3 consists of 13 residues. Trimming took 5 bases from V and 7 from J, leaving 16 bases between them. CDR3 amino acids: CASRFRGVEEQYF. CDR3 nucleotide sequence: TGTGCCAGCAGGTTTAGGGGCGTCGAAGAGCAGTACTTC.

The chain couples TRBV6-5 to TRBJ1-2, with 8 bases that match TRBD1. Per the germline V gene, CDR1 is MNHEY and CDR2 is SVGAGI. CDR3 length: 14 residues. With V trimmed by 5 bases and J by 3 bases, 5 bases remained unmatched. For the CDR3, the DNA is TGTGCCAGCAGTCCGGGACAGGACTACTATGGCTACACCTTC. Residues: CASSPGQDYYGYTF.

The rearrangement links TRBV19 to TRBJ1-5, with TRBD1 as a possible D gene (6 bases). Germline V lookup: CDR1 LNHDA, CDR2 SQIVND (reference sequence). Trimming took off 10 bases at V and 7 bases at J, with 17 bases between the two ends. This CDR3 has 13 amino acids. For the CDR3, the DNA is TGTGCCACCCAGGGGTTTGACAGCCAGCCCCAGCATTTT. Protein: CATQGFDSQPQHF.

In DNA form, the CDR3 reads TGTGCCAGCAGTGAAGGGAGGAACTATGGCTACACCTTC. Protein sequence: CASSEGRNYGYTF. The chain carries TRBV25-1 and TRBJ1-2; D is ambiguous. Trimming shortened V by 2 bases and J by 2 bases, and 6 bases separated the two germline ends. Germline CDR1 MGHDK, CDR2 SYGVNS. CDR3 length: 13 amino acids.

This clone appeared many times. The chain couples TRBV5-5 to TRBJ2-2; a possible D gene is TRBD2 (6 bases). V dropped 4 bases and J dropped 0 bases, with 7 bases sitting between them. The germline CDR1 and CDR2 sequences are SGHKS and YYEKEE (reference sequence). The CDR3 extends over 14 amino acids. The DNA for the CDR3 is TGTGCCAGCAGCGCGGGAACGAACACCGGGGAGCTGTTTTTT. It codes for CASSAGTNTGELFF.

The chain links TRBV7-3 to TRBJ2-7; possible D gene TRBD2, 6 bases. V was shortened by 5 bases and J by 3 bases, with 17 bases between the two germline ends. The CDR3 runs to 15 residues. CDR1 and CDR2 from the germline V gene are SGHTA and FQGTGA. CDR3 sequence: CASSPEGWGDYEQYF. The CDR3 DNA is TGTGCCAGCAGCCCCGAGGGGTGGGGGGACTACGAGCAGTACTTC.